Described below is a single T cell receptor beta chain sequence and its context. The antigen is undetermined. This table comes from immunoSEQ multiplex PCR, and its TCRdb copy is limited to in-frame clones, with some not included. The table lists 90,000 to 95,000 clones, 85% to 95% of them singletons. This entry belongs to a study of graft-versus-host responses after intestinal transplantation. The input for sequencing was unstimulated CD8+ T cells sorted from spleen or lymph node cells, taken before intestinal transplant. This TCR was recovered from a human donor who received an intestinal transplant.

CDR3 nucleotides: TGTGCCAGCAGCCTCATTGCTGGGCGTGGAACCTACGAGCAGTACTTC. Amino acids: CASSLIAGRGTYEQYF. The chain has TRBV7-8 and TRBJ2-7; D is unclear. The CDR3 covers 16 residues. Trimming pared 5 bases from V and 2 bases from J, leaving 19 bases between. Germline values: CDR1 SGHVS, CDR2 FQNEAQ.